Presented here are 13 T cell receptor beta chains from one specimen sequenced in a study of persistence of HIV-infected CD4 T cells. Nonspecific anti-CD3/anti-CD28 bead stimulation represents the broad CD4+ T cell repertoire. Responding CD4+ T cells were sorted by upregulation of both CD40 ligand and CD69. Sequencing used immunoSEQ version 4 in survey mode. Sequencing used immunoSEQ multiplex PCR; TCRdb keeps in-frame clones, though not all of them. The table has roughly 41,000 clones, roughly 87% seen once. No antigen is known for these receptors. Sequences were derived from CD4+ T cells sorted from PBMCs after 18-hour stimulation, sampled from a patient who received antiretroviral therapy. These receptor sequences come from an adult man with HIV who was CMV-seropositive.

The genes are TRBV6-5 and TRBJ2-2, with D uncertain. V lost 7 bases and J 7 bases, leaving 13 bases between the germline ends. Germline CDR1 reads MNHEY; CDR2 reads SVGAGI. CDR3 length equals 13 residues. This CDR3 is CASKGRDGGELFF. The CDR3 DNA follows: TGTGCCAGCAAAGGAAGGGATGGCGGGGAGCTGTTTTTT.

The chain joins TRBV14 to TRBJ1-1, with 7 bases fitting TRBD1. CDR3 length equals 15 residues. Germline CDR1 reads SGHDN; CDR2 reads FVKESK. V lost 4 bases, J lost 6 bases, and 11 bases stayed unmatched. CDR3 nucleotides: TGTGCCAGCAGCCCGATCCCAGGGGGTGTCGCTGAAGCTTTCTTT. Its translation: CASSPIPGGVAEAFF.

The chain combines TRBV27 with TRBJ2-7; possible D gene TRBD1, 6 bases. Trimming took 5 bases from V and 4 from J, leaving 18 bases between them. The CDR3 spans 15 residues. The germline V gene encodes CDR1 MNHEY and CDR2 SMNVEV (reference sequence). The CDR3 here is CASSPTWAGAYEQYF. CDR3 DNA sequence: TGTGCCAGCAGTCCCACATGGGCAGGGGCTTACGAGCAGTACTTC.

This chain uses TRBV9 with TRBJ2-7; D might be TRBD2 (5 bases). The germline V gene has CDR1 SGDLS and CDR2 YYNGEE. CDR3 length equals 15 residues. Trimming stripped 0 bases from V and 4 bases from J, with 14 bases between. The CDR3, as DNA: TGTGCCAGCAGCGTAGGTGGGAGAGGTGTTTACGAGCAGTACTTC. Translation: CASSVGGRGVYEQYF.

The chain is built from TRBV6-5 and TRBJ2-7; 9 bases are a match to TRBD1. This CDR3 has 15 amino acids. J was trimmed by 2 bases and V by 2 bases; bases with no gene match: 4. The V gene's germline CDR1 is MNHEY and CDR2 SVGAGI. The DNA of the CDR3 is TGTGCCAGCAGTTACGAGGGACAGGGTACCTACGAGCAGTACTTC. It yields the protein CASSYEGQGTYEQYF.

V and J are TRBV4-2 and TRBJ1-5, with TRBD1 matching 9 bases. Germline V gene data show CDR1 as LGHNA and CDR2 as YNFKEQ. J lost 4 bases, V lost 0 bases, and 7 bases had no gene match. The CDR3 is made up of 17 amino acids. CDR3 sequence reads: CASSQDGTGRPNQPQHF. DNA for the CDR3: TGTGCCAGCAGCCAAGATGGGACAGGGCGCCCGAATCAGCCCCAGCATTTT.

In its sample, this clone was seen once. The genes are TRBV9 and TRBJ1-5; D might be TRBD1 (6 bases). Trimming stripped 6 bases from V and 7 bases from J, with 20 bases between. Germline loops: CDR1 SGDLS, CDR2 YYNGEE. The length of the CDR3 is 15 residues. The CDR3 sequence: CASTNTEGGDQPQHF. CDR3 DNA: TGTGCCAGCACCAATACGGAGGGGGGGGACCAGCCCCAGCATTTT.

The CDR3 nucleotides are TGTGCCAGCAGGAGAGGGACAGATTCACCCCTCCACTTT. Its protein is CASRRGTDSPLHF. This chain uses TRBV25-1 with TRBJ1-6, with 7 bases matching TRBD1. Trimming removed 6 bases from V and 8 bases from J; junction bases left unmatched: 4. The CDR3 is 13 residues long. Germline V CDR1 and CDR2: MGHDK, SYGVNS.

About this clone: In the same sample, other DNA sequences code for this CDR3. The chain links TRBV19 to TRBJ1-1; no definite D call. The germline V and J ends were trimmed by 0 bases and 3 bases, with 5 bases remaining between them. CDR1 is LNHDA, CDR2 SQIVND, per germline (reference sequence). The CDR3 has 13 amino acids. CDR3 region: CASSIDRDTEAFF. The CDR3 DNA reads TGTGCCAGTAGTATAGATCGGGACACTGAAGCTTTCTTT.

V is TRBV25-1 and J is TRBJ1-1; D unresolved. V dropped 7 bases and J dropped 1 base, with 10 bases sitting between them. The CDR3 has 13 amino acids. CDR1 and CDR2 from the germline V gene are MGHDK and SYGVNS. For the CDR3, the DNA is TGTGCCAGCACCTCATTGAGGAACACTGAAGCTTTCTTT. Amino acid sequence: CASTSLRNTEAFF.

V is TRBV2 and J is TRBJ1-5, with 11 bases lining up with TRBD1. The germline gives CDR1 SNHLY, CDR2 FYNNEI. Germline trimming cut 5 bases from V and 6 bases from J; bases unmatched to any gene: 6. The CDR3 has 15 residues. As DNA, the CDR3 is TGTGCCAGCAGTCCGGGACAGGGGGTAAGTCAGCCCCAGCATTTT. Translation gives CASSPGQGVSQPQHF.

V is TRBV24-1 and J is TRBJ2-3; D is undetermined. Trimming took 4 bases from V and 3 from J, leaving 7 bases between them. Germline assignment: CDR1 KGHDR and CDR2 SFDVKD. The CDR3 spans 13 residues. The CDR3 bases are TGTGCCACCAGTGAGGCTTTGACAGATACGCAGTATTTT. This gives the protein CATSEALTDTQYF.

The CDR3 sequence: CASSLQRGSGNTIYF. CDR3 sequence (DNA): TGTGCCAGCAGCCTTCAAAGAGGGTCTGGAAACACCATATATTTT. This sequence joins TRBV3-1 (or the pseudogene TRBV3-2) and TRBJ1-3; no definite D call. This CDR3 is built from 15 residues. The V gene lost 4 bases and the J gene lost 1 base, with 11 bases spanning the gap. In germline, CDR1 is LGHDT, CDR2 YNNKEL (reference sequence).